This T cell receptor (beta chain) was retrieved from a study of neurological immune-mediated disorders. TCRdb re-derived calls from the 5' RACE reads in MiXCR, one entry per CDR3 protein. The table lists 45,000 to 55,000 distinct CDR3 sequences, around 5.3% of them singletons. This clonotype has ten or more counts. This CDR3 comprises 13 residues. V lost 6 bases and J 6 bases, leaving 14 bases between the germline ends. Germline values: CDR1 MNHEY, CDR2 SVGEGT. The origin of this receptor is a woman between 18 and 29 years old with multiple sclerosis. The J gene is TRBJ1-2, the V gene TRBV6-2 or TRBV6-3; no firm D call. Sequenced sample: CD4+ T cells from blood. The CDR3 coding sequence is TGTGCCAGCAGGAACGATAACAGTGATGGCTACACCTTC. Amino acid sequence: CASRNDNSDGYTF.